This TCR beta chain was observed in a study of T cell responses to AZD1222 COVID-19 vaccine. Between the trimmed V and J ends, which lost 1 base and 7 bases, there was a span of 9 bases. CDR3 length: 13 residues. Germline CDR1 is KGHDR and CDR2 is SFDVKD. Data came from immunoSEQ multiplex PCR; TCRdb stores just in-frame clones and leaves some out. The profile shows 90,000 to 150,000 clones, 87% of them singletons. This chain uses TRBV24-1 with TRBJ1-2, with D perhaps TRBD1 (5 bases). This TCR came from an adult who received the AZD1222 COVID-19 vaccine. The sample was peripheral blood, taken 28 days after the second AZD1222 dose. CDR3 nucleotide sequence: TGTGCCACCAGTGATTTTTCCGGGACTGGCTACACCTTC. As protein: CATSDFSGTGYTF.